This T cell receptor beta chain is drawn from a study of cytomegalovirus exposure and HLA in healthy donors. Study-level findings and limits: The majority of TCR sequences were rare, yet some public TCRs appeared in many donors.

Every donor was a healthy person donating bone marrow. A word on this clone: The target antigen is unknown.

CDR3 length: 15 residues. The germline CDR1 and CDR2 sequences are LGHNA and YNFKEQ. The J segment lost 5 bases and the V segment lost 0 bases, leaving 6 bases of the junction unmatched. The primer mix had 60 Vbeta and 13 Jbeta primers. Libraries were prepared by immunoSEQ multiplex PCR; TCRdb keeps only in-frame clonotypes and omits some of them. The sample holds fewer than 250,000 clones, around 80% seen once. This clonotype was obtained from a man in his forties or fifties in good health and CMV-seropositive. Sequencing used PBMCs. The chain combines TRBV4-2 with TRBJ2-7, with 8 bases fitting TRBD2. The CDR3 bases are TGTGCCAGCAGCCAAGATCGGACTAGCTTCCACGAGCAGTACTTC. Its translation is CASSQDRTSFHEQYF.